This is a list of T cell receptor beta chains from one sample in a study of blood T cells in healthy people across ages. TCRdb re-called the 5' RACE reads with MiXCR, one entry per CDR3 protein. The table shows approximately 730,000 distinct CDR3 sequences, with 43% occurring only once. Input material: blood. These receptor sequences come from an older woman in good health. CDR3s include the opening cysteine and the closing phenylalanine or tryptophan. The D gene is left open where the match is weak. Where a row states a size, it is once, few, many or the class of an expanded clone; other rows omit it.

CDR3 DNA,CDR3 protein,J gene,V gene,clone size,D gene
TGTGCCAGCAGTTCCCTCGGCACTGAAGCTTTCTTT,CASSSLGTEAFF,TRBJ1-1,TRBV6-5,.,.
TGTGCCAGCAGCTGGTGGACTAGCGGGATTGGTGAGCAGTTCTTC,CASSWWTSGIGEQFF,TRBJ2-1,TRBV7-2,.,TRBD2
TGTGCCAGCAGTGACCGGGGTTACACCGGGGAGCTGTTTTTT,CASSDRGYTGELFF,TRBJ2-2,TRBV2,.,.
TGTGCCAGCGCACAGGAGACCTACGAGCAGTACTTC,CASAQETYEQYF,TRBJ2-7,TRBV18,.,.
TGTGCCAGCAGTGAGGAGGGCTGGGGGTATGAAAAACTGTTTTTT,CASSEEGWGYEKLFF,TRBJ1-4,TRBV25-1,.,.
TGCAGCGTCGCTTTACAGGTTTCCTACGAGCAGTACTTC,CSVALQVSYEQYF,TRBJ2-7,TRBV29-1,few,.
TGTGCCAGCAGCCCGAGTAGGTACTTC,CASSPSRYF,TRBJ2-4,TRBV5-8,.,.
TGCGCCAGCAGCCAAGATTTCTCGACTTACGAGCAGTACTTC,CASSQDFSTYEQYF,TRBJ2-7,TRBV4-3,.,.
TGCGCCAGCAACGACGGCGGGGCGAAAAGCACAGATACGCAGTATTTT,CASNDGGAKSTDTQYF,TRBJ2-3,TRBV5-1,few,.
TGTGCCAGCAGCCAAGAGAGAGGGGGGGCGGATGAGCAGTACTTC,CASSQERGGADEQYF,TRBJ2-5,TRBV4-2,few,.
TGTGCCAGCAGGCCCTCCTACAATGAGCAGTTCTTC,CASRPSYNEQFF,TRBJ2-1,TRBV2,.,.
TGTGCCAGCAGCAACCGGGACAGGGGCTACGAGCAGTACTTC,CASSNRDRGYEQYF,TRBJ2-7,TRBV9,few,TRBD1
TGTGCCAGCAGTTTCGAGGGTCAGAACTACGAGCAGTACTTC,CASSFEGQNYEQYF,TRBJ2-7,TRBV12-3/TRBV12-4,many,.
TGCGCCAGCAGTGAGAGCGGGAGTTTTTCTGGGGCCAACGTCCTGACTTTC,CASSESGSFSGANVLTF,TRBJ2-6,TRBV10-1,.,TRBD2
TGCAGTGCTAGAGATCGGGGGGAATACAATGAGCAGTTCTTC,CSARDRGEYNEQFF,TRBJ2-1,TRBV20-1,few,TRBD2
TGTGCCAGCATCAGGTTCGGGTTAGCGGCGCACAATGAGCAGTTCTTC,CASIRFGLAAHNEQFF,TRBJ2-1,TRBV12-3/TRBV12-4,.,.
TGTGCCAGCAGCAAGGGGGCCACTGAAGCTTTCTTT,CASSKGATEAFF,TRBJ1-1,TRBV12-3/TRBV12-4,many,TRBD1
TGTGCCAGCAGCCATCAGGACCTAACAGATACGCAGTATTTT,CASSHQDLTDTQYF,TRBJ2-3,TRBV2,.,.
TGCAGTGCTAGAGATCGCCTAGCGGCCTACGAGCAGTACTTC,CSARDRLAAYEQYF,TRBJ2-7,TRBV20-1,once,TRBD2
TGTGCCAGCAGTTTTACCGGGACAGGGCTCTACGAGCAGTACTTC,CASSFTGTGLYEQYF,TRBJ2-7,TRBV6-6,.,TRBD1
TGTGCCAGCAGCTTGGATCAACTAGCGGGGGGGCCTAATACGCAGTATTTT,CASSLDQLAGGPNTQYF,TRBJ2-3,TRBV5-6,few,TRBD2
TGTGCCAGCAGCTTGATCCCCGGGGGTAGCACAGATACGCAGTATTTT,CASSLIPGGSTDTQYF,TRBJ2-3,TRBV5-5,many,.
TGCAGTTTAAGACAGGGTGCGACCGGTGAGCAGTACTTC,CSLRQGATGEQYF,TRBJ2-7,TRBV20-1,.,TRBD1
TGTGCCAGCAGCCGAGTCCACGAGCGGTACTTC,CASSRVHERYF,TRBJ2-7,TRBV6-2/TRBV6-3,.,.
TGTGCCAGCAGCTCCACCGGGACACATGAAAAACTGTTTTTT,CASSSTGTHEKLFF,TRBJ1-4,TRBV9,many,.
TGTGCCAGCAGTTACAGGGGTGAAGCTTTCTTT,CASSYRGEAFF,TRBJ1-1,TRBV6-5,.,.
TGCGCCAGCAGCTCAACAGGGGATAGCAATCAGCCCCAGCATTTT,CASSSTGDSNQPQHF,TRBJ1-5,TRBV5-1,many,TRBD1
TGTGCCAGCAGCCTGCAGGGTTGGGAGACTGAAGCTTTCTTT,CASSLQGWETEAFF,TRBJ1-1,TRBV3-1,.,.
TGTGCCAGCAGTTTATATTGGTGGTACGGGCAGTACTTC,CASSLYWWYGQYF,TRBJ2-7,TRBV12-3/TRBV12-4,.,.
TGTGCCAGCAGCTTTAGTTCAGGAAATAATTCACCCCTCCACTTT,CASSFSSGNNSPLHF,TRBJ1-6,TRBV11-2,few,.
TGCAGTGCTAGAGATCTCCCGGGCAGGGGGAATGAAAAACTGTTTTTT,CSARDLPGRGNEKLFF,TRBJ1-4,TRBV20-1,.,TRBD1
TGTGCCAGCAGCCAAGATAAGGGAGGCAGGGAGGGCTACACCTTC,CASSQDKGGREGYTF,TRBJ1-2,TRBV4-2,.,.
TGTGCCAGCTCGCAGATCCCAGAGACCCAGTACTTC,CASSQIPETQYF,TRBJ2-5,TRBV18,.,.
TGTGCCAGCAGTTTCCGGACCCCCGGGACTAGCGGGAATAAAGTTACCTACAATGAGCAGTACTTC,CASSFRTPGTSGNKVTYNEQYF,TRBJ2-7,TRBV12-3/TRBV12-4,.,TRBD2
TGCAGCGTCGTTTCCGGGACAGCGGGAGGGAAGACCCAGTACTTC,CSVVSGTAGGKTQYF,TRBJ2-5,TRBV29-1,.,TRBD2
TGTGCCAGCAGCCCCGGGCCCCACCATGAGCAGTTCTTC,CASSPGPHHEQFF,TRBJ2-1,TRBV9,.,.
TGTGCCAGCAGTTCCCAGCTAGCGGGATACAATGAGCAGTTCTTC,CASSSQLAGYNEQFF,TRBJ2-1,TRBV6-2/TRBV6-3,.,TRBD2
TGTGCCAGCAGTTTAGGGGGACTCCTTAGCGAGCAGTACTTC,CASSLGGLLSEQYF,TRBJ2-7,TRBV12-3/TRBV12-4,.,.
TGCAGTGCTAGGCCCTCGGGTCGAACGGCGGGTGGCTACACCTTC,CSARPSGRTAGGYTF,TRBJ1-2,TRBV20-1,few,.
TGTGCCAGCAGGCGCCTCCACTCTAGCGCAGATACGCAGTATTTT,CASRRLHSSADTQYF,TRBJ2-3,TRBV6-2/TRBV6-3,.,.
TGTGCCAGCAGCGGGCCACTAGCGGGAGGAACCGAGCAGTACTTC,CASSGPLAGGTEQYF,TRBJ2-7,TRBV7-2,.,TRBD2
TGTGCCAGCCGGACGGACTACTTCGAGCAGTACTTC,CASRTDYFEQYF,TRBJ2-7,TRBV2,few,.
TGTGCCAGCAGCCCCGGGAGCGGGAGAATCACCGGGGAGCTGTTTTTT,CASSPGSGRITGELFF,TRBJ2-2,TRBV7-2,.,TRBD2
TGTGCCAGCAGCCCAACGGTGATCAACTATGGCTACACCTTC,CASSPTVINYGYTF,TRBJ1-2,TRBV7-2,.,.
TGTGCCAGCAGCTTAGCTGGGGGGACTAGCGGGAGTAGAGGTGAGCAGTTCTTC,CASSLAGGTSGSRGEQFF,TRBJ2-1,TRBV13,many,TRBD2
TGTGCCAGCGGCTCGGCCCCCCCGGACAGACTTCACGAGCAGTACTTC,CASGSAPPDRLHEQYF,TRBJ2-7,TRBV6-2/TRBV6-3,few,.
TGTGCCAGCACCCCTGGCGGCCCACAAGAGACCCAGTACTTC,CASTPGGPQETQYF,TRBJ2-5,TRBV7-8,many,.
TGTGCCAGCAAAGAAGGAAGATACATCACTGAAGCTTTCTTT,CASKEGRYITEAFF,TRBJ1-1,TRBV27,.,.
TGTGCCAGCAGTGAACAGGGGCCCGGCTATGGCTACATCTTC,CASSEQGPGYGYIF,TRBJ1-2,TRBV28,.,TRBD1
TGCAGTGCTAGCTCCGGGCCTACCTACGAGCAGTACTTC,CSASSGPTYEQYF,TRBJ2-7,TRBV20-1,few,.
TGTGCCAGCAGTTTCGGAGACGTCCTGACTTTC,CASSFGDVLTF,TRBJ2-6,TRBV12-3/TRBV12-4,.,.
TGTGCCAGCAGTTACTCCGGGGTTACCTATAATTCACCCCTCCACTTT,CASSYSGVTYNSPLHF,TRBJ1-6,TRBV6-5,.,.
TGTGCCATCAAGACTGCAGGGGGTACAGATACGCAGTATTTT,CAIKTAGGTDTQYF,TRBJ2-3,TRBV10-3,.,TRBD1
TGCAGTGCTAGCGACCATGAGCAGTTCTTC,CSASDHEQFF,TRBJ2-1,TRBV20-1,many,.
TGTGCCAGCAGCCAAGAACGGGGATTTGGAGCTGAAGCTTTCTTT,CASSQERGFGAEAFF,TRBJ1-1,TRBV3-1,.,.
TGTGCCAGCAGCTTAGGGGGACGGATCAATGAGCAGTTCTTC,CASSLGGRINEQFF,TRBJ2-1,TRBV7-3,.,.
TGTGCCAGCAGCCTCTTAGGACAGGTCAATGAGCAGTTCTTC,CASSLLGQVNEQFF,TRBJ2-1,TRBV7-3,.,TRBD1